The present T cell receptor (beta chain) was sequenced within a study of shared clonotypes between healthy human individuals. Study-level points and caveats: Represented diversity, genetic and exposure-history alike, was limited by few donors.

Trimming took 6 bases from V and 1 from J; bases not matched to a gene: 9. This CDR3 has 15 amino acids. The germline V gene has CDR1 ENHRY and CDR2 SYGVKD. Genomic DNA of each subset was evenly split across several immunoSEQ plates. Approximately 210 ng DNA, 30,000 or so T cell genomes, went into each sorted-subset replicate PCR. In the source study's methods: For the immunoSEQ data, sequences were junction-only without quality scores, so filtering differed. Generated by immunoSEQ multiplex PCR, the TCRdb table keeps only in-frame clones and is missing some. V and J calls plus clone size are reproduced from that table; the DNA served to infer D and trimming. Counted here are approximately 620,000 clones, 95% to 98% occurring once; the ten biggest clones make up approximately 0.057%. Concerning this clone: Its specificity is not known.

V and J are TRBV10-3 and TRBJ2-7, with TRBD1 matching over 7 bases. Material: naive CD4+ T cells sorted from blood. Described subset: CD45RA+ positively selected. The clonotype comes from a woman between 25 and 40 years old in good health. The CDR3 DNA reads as TGTGCCATCAGCAGTGGGACAGAGAGATCCTACGAGCAGTACTTC. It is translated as CAISSGTERSYEQYF.